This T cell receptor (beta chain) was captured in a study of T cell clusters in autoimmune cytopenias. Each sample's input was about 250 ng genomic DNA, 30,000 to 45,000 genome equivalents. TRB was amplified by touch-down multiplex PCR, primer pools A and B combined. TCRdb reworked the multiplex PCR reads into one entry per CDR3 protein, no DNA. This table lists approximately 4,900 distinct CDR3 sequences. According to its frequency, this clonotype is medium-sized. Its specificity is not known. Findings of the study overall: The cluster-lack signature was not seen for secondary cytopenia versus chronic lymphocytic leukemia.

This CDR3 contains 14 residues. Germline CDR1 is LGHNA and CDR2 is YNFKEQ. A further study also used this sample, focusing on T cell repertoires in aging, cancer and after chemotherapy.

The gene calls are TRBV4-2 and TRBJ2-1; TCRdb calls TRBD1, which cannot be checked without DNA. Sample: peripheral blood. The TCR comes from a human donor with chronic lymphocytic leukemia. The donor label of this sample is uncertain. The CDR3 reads CASSQAAGRDEQFF.